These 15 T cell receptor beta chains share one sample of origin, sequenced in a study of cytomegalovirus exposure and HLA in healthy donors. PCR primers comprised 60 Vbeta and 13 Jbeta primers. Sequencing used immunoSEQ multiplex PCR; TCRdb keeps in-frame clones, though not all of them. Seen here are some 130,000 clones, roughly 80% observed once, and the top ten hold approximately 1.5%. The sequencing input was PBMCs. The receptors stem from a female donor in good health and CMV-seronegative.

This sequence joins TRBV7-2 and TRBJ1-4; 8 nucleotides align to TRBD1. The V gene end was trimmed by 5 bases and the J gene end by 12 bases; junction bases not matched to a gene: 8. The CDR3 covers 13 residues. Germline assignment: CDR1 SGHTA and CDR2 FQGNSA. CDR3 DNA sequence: TGTGCCAGCAGCCCCCGGACAGGGAAGGAACTGTTTTTT. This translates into CASSPRTGKELFF.

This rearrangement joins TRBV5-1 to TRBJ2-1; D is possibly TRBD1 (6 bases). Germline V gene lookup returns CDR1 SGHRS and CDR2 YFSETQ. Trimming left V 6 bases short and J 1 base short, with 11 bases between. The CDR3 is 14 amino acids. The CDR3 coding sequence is TGCGCCAGCACCGAACAGGGATCCTACAATGAGCAGTTCTTC. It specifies CASTEQGSYNEQFF. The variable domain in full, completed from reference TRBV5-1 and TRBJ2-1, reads KAGVTQTPRYLIKTRGQQVTLSCSPISGHRSVSWYQQTPGQGLQFLFEYFSETQRNKGNFPGRFSGRQFSNSRSEMNVSTLELGDSALYLCASTEQGSYNEQFFGPGTRLTVL.

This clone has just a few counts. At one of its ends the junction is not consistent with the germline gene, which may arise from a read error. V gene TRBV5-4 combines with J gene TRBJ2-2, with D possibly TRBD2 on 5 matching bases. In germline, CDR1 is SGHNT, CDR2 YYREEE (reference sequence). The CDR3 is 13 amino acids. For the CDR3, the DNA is TGTGCCAGCAGCGACCCTAGTCCCCGGGGAGCTGTTTTT. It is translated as CASSDPSPRGAVF.

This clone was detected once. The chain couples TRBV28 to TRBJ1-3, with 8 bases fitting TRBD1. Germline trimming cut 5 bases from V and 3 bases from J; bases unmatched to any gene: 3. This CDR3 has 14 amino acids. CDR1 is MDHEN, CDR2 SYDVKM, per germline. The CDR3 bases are TGTGCCAGCAGTACAGGGGGGGTTGGAAACACCATATATTTT. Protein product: CASSTGGVGNTIYF.

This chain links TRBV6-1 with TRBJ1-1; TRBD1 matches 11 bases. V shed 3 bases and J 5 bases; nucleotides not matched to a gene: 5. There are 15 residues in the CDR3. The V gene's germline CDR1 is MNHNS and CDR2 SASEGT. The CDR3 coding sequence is TGTGCCAGCAGTGAGAGGGACAGGGGGAGTACTGAAGCTTTCTTT. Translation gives CASSERDRGSTEAFF.

In DNA form, the CDR3 reads TGTGCCAGCAGCAAAACAGGGGTATCAGATACGCAGTATTTT. Its protein is CASSKTGVSDTQYF. V usage is TRBV7-2 and J usage is TRBJ2-3; the match to TRBD1 covers 7 bases. With V trimmed by 5 bases and J by 4 bases, 6 bases remained unmatched. The CDR3 totals 14 residues. Germline CDR1 SGHTA, CDR2 FQGNSA.

Written as DNA, the CDR3 is TGTGCCAGCAGCTCCTACAGGGTTAACACTGAAGCTTTCTTT. As protein: CASSSYRVNTEAFF. The rearrangement uses TRBV7-2 and TRBJ1-1; weak D call: TRBD1 (6 bases). Trimming left V 4 bases short and J 2 bases short, with 11 bases between. Looked up from germline, CDR1 is SGHTA and CDR2 is FQGNSA. The CDR3 is 14 residues long. Full variable domain (outside the CDR3, taken from reference TRBV7-2 and TRBJ1-1): GAGVSQSPSNKVTEKGKDVELRCDPISGHTALYWYRQSLGQGLEFLIYFQGNSAPDKSGLPSDRFSAERTGGSVSTLTIQRTQQEDSAVYLCASSSYRVNTEAFFGQGTRLTVV.

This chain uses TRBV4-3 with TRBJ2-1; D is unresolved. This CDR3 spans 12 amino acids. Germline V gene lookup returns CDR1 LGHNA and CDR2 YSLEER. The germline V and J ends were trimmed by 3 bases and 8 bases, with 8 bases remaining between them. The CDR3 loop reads CASSHGRDEQFF. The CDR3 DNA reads TGCGCCAGCAGCCATGGTAGAGATGAGCAGTTCTTC.

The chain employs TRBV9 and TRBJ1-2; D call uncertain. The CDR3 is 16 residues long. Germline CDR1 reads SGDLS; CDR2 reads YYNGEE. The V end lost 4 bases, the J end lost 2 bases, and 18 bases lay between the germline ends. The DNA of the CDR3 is TGTGCCAGCAGCCCTTATCTTAACACACTAAACTATGGCTACACCTTC. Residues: CASSPYLNTLNYGYTF.

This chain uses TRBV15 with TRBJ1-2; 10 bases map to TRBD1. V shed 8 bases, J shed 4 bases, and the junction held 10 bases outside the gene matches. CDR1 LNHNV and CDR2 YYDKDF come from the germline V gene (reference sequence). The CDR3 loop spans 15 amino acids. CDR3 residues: CATRSPRQGAYGYTF. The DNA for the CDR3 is TGTGCCACCCGATCCCCTAGACAGGGGGCCTATGGCTACACCTTC.

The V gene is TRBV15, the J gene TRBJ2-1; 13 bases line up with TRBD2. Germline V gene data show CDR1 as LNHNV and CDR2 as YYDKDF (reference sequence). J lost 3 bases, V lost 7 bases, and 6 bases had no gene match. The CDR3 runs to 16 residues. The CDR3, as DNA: TGTGCCACCACTCCGGGACTAGCGGGAAGCTACAATGAGCAGTTCTTC. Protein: CATTPGLAGSYNEQFF.

CDR3 loop: CASSYGGVAYEQYF. The CDR3 DNA sequence: TGTGCCAGCAGTTACGGCGGGGTTGCCTACGAGCAGTACTTC. The V and J genes are TRBV6-5 and TRBJ2-7; D is possibly TRBD2 (6 bases). Germline V gene data show CDR1 as MNHEY and CDR2 as SVGAGI. Trimming shortened V by 2 bases and J by 2 bases, and 10 bases separated the two germline ends. The CDR3 length is 14 residues.

In DNA, the CDR3 is TGTGCCAGCAGCCGACAGGGCGTCAATGAGCAGTTCTTC. This translates into CASSRQGVNEQFF. V gene TRBV5-6 combines with J gene TRBJ2-1; 7 bases match TRBD1. The V gene end was trimmed by 4 bases and the J gene end by 6 bases; junction bases not matched to a gene: 4. This CDR3 spans 13 amino acids. Germline assignment: CDR1 SGHDT and CDR2 YYEEEE.

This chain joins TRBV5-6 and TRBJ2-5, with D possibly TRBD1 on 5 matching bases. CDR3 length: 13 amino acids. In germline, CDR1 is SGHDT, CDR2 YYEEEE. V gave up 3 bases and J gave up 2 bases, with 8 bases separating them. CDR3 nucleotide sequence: TGTGCCAGCAGCTCTACAGGACAAGAGACCCAGTACTTC. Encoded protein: CASSSTGQETQYF.

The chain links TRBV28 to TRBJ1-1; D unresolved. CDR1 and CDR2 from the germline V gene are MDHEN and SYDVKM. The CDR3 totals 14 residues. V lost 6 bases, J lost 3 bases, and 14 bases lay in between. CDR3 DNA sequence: TGTGCCAGCAGAACTCCGGGTCGCGACACTGAAGCTTTCTTT. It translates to CASRTPGRDTEAFF.